Below, one TCR beta chain is given with its context. Its antigen is unidentified. The V and J ends lost 3 bases and 0 bases respectively, with 12 bases between them. The germline V gene has CDR1 MRHNA and CDR2 SNTAGT. This CDR3 is 17 amino acids long. The data were taken from a study of memory CD4+ T cells and cytomegalovirus serostatus. General observations from the study: Suggested: most of the CMV-linked TCR signature lies in CD4+ memory cells. About 40% of the roughly 150 known CMV-associated TCRbeta sequences appeared in CD4+ memory. Repertoires predicted CMV serostatus with median bootstrapped AUC of 0.95.

Clones were read by immunoSEQ multiplex PCR, and TCRdb kept only the in-frame ones, dropping some. Seen here are about 60,000 clones, about 74% observed once, and the top ten hold almost 0.9%. Single viable CD3+CD4+CD8-CD45RO+ cells were sorted as the memory CD4+ T cells. Total CD4+ T cells were enriched by CD4 positive selection. This chain uses TRBV6-4 with TRBJ2-6; the D is unclear. Sequenced input: memory CD4+ T cells from blood. The receptor was derived from an adult in good health and CMV-seronegative. This chain's CDR3 is CASSESQVSSGANVLTF. The CDR3 DNA reads TGTGCCAGCAGTGAAAGCCAGGTTAGCTCTGGGGCCAACGTCCTGACTTTC.